One sample yielded the 29 T cell receptor beta chains listed below, sequenced in a study of CD8+ T cells in alopecia areata. RNA was isolated and reverse transcribed to cDNA, the sequencing template. Only in-frame clones appear in the TCRdb table, and some are missing; sequencing was by immunoSEQ multiplex PCR. The sample holds roughly 120,000 clones, approximately 59% seen once. Treatment denoted: oral pan-JAK inhibitor, 5-10 mg twice daily. The sample consisted of CD8+ T cells sorted from blood, taken at week 4, from a patient treated with tofacitinib. These receptors all come from a human donor with alopecia areata.

This sequence joins TRBV29-1 and TRBJ2-7; the D call may be TRBD1 or TRBD2 (5 bases each). Germline CDR1 SQVTM, CDR2 ANQGSEA. The germline V and J ends were trimmed by 7 bases and 9 bases, with 13 bases remaining between them. The CDR3 spans 10 residues. The CDR3 nucleotides are TGCAGCGCCGAGAGGGGTGGGCAGTACTTC. Its protein product is CSAERGGQYF.

The chain couples TRBV12-5 to TRBJ2-1, with TRBD1 as a possible D gene (5 bases). Per germline, CDR1 LGHNT and CDR2 FRNRAP. The V end lost 4 bases, the J end lost 3 bases, and 7 bases lay between the germline ends. The CDR3 runs to 13 residues. The CDR3 sequence is CASGSDSYNEQFF. CDR3 DNA: TGTGCTAGTGGTTCCGACAGCTACAATGAGCAGTTCTTC. The variable domain in full, completed from reference TRBV12-5 and TRBJ2-1, reads DARVTQTPRHKVTEMGQEVTMRCQPILGHNTVFWYRQTMMQGLELLAYFRNRAPLDDSGMPKDRFSAEMPDATLATLKIQPSEPRDSAVYFCASGSDSYNEQFFGPGTRLTVL.

CDR3 DNA: TGTGCCAGCAGCTTAGAGATCGCACCAAGCGCCCTGTACTTC. Protein sequence: CASSLEIAPSALYF. V and J are TRBV7-9 and TRBJ2-5; the D is unclear. This CDR3 has 14 amino acids. V was shortened by 1 base and J by 13 bases, with 19 bases between the two germline ends. In germline, CDR1 is SEHNR, CDR2 FQNEAQ (reference sequence).

V is TRBV14 and J is TRBJ2-3; unclear D gene. This CDR3 has 12 residues. V lost 2 bases and J 4 bases, leaving 4 bases between the germline ends. The V gene's germline CDR1 is SGHDN and CDR2 FVKESK. CDR3 in DNA: TGTGCCAGCAGCCAATTAGCAGATACGCAGTATTTT. Protein sequence: CASSQLADTQYF.

The chain joins TRBV7-2 to TRBJ2-3; tentatively, D is TRBD1 (6 bases). CDR3 size: 13 residues. Per the germline V gene, CDR1 is SGHTA and CDR2 is FQGNSA. The ends were cut back, 8 bases at V and 2 bases at J, with 11 bases in the middle. The CDR3, as DNA: TGTGCCAGCCTCGACAGGACCACAGATACGCAGTATTTT. This gives the protein CASLDRTTDTQYF.

The V call is TRBV30, the J call TRBJ1-1, with D hard to call. This CDR3 is built from 12 residues. Trimming shortened V by 4 bases and J by 2 bases, and 8 bases separated the two germline ends. Germline V gene lookup returns CDR1 GTSNPN and CDR2 SVGIG (reference sequence). The CDR3 reads CAWTPTNTEAFF. The CDR3 coding sequence is TGTGCCTGGACACCCACCAACACTGAAGCTTTCTTT.

V usage is TRBV4-2 and J usage is TRBJ2-3; 7 nucleotides match TRBD1. The CDR3 runs to 18 residues. With V trimmed by 4 bases and J by 0 bases, 13 bases remained unmatched. Looked up from germline, CDR1 is LGHNA and CDR2 is YNFKEQ. DNA of the CDR3: TGTGCCAGCAGCCTCGTCCCACCCGGGACAGTGAGCACAGATACGCAGTATTTT. It yields the protein CASSLVPPGTVSTDTQYF.

This clone was counted only a few times. The chain links TRBV20-1 to TRBJ2-7, with D hard to call. This CDR3 comprises 11 residues. Trimming left V 6 bases short and J 0 bases short, with 6 bases between. CDR1 is DFQATT and CDR2 is SNEGSKA in the germline V gene (reference sequence). CDR3 region: CSALHSYEQYF. In DNA form, the CDR3 reads TGCAGTGCCTTGCACTCCTACGAGCAGTACTTC.

This clone was recorded once. Other DNA sequences in the sample encode the same CDR3. The chain recombines TRBV9 with TRBJ2-7; D is unclear. V was pared by 4 bases and J by 0 bases, with 2 bases between. The V gene's germline CDR1 is SGDLS and CDR2 YYNGEE. This CDR3 region has 11 residues. The CDR3 reads CASSPSYEQYF. DNA of the CDR3: TGTGCCAGCAGCCCCTCCTACGAGCAGTACTTC. Drawing the rest from reference TRBV9 and TRBJ2-7, the complete variable domain is DSGVTQTPKHLITATGQRVTLRCSPRSGDLSVYWYQQSLDQGLQFLIQYYNGEERAKGNILERFSAQQFPDLHSELNLSSLELGDSALYFCASSPSYEQYFGPGTRLTVT.

This clone was seen many times. V gene TRBV5-6 combines with J gene TRBJ1-1; no clear D gene. Germline assignment: CDR1 SGHDT and CDR2 YYEEEE. Trimming removed 5 bases at V and 3 bases at J, with 14 bases between. The CDR3 is 14 amino acids. CDR3 in DNA: TGTGCCAGCAGATTCGAAGGCGGAGACACTGAAGCTTTCTTT. Amino acids: CASRFEGGDTEAFF. Using reference TRBV5-6 and TRBJ1-1 for the parts outside the CDR3, the full variable domain is DAGVTQSPTHLIKTRGQQVTLRCSPKSGHDTVSWYQQALGQGPQFIFQYYEEEERQRGNFPDRFSGHQFPNYSSELNVNALLLGDSALYLCASRFEGGDTEAFFGQGTRLTVV.

The chain links TRBV23-1 to TRBJ2-1; TRBD2 is a possible D gene (7 bases). TRBV23-1 is treated as an ORF (open reading frame) with a function not yet certain. The germline V and J ends were trimmed by 8 bases and 8 bases, with 16 bases remaining between them. The CDR3 is 13 amino acids. In nucleotides, the CDR3 is TGCGCCAGCGCGCATCGGGGGGCCGATGAGCAGTTCTTC. It is translated as CASAHRGADEQFF.

In this sample, this clone turned up once. This chain uses TRBV30 with TRBJ2-7; perhaps TRBD2 as D (6 bases). V dropped 4 bases and J dropped 2 bases, with 9 bases sitting between them. The germline V gene has CDR1 GTSNPN and CDR2 SVGIG (reference sequence). The CDR3 length is 12 residues. The CDR3: CAWNAGPYEQYF. CDR3 DNA sequence: TGTGCCTGGAATGCGGGGCCCTACGAGCAGTACTTC.

This clone has just a few counts. The chain employs TRBV6-5 and TRBJ2-2, with 7 bases identical to TRBD1. Germline loops: CDR1 MNHEY, CDR2 SVGAGI. The CDR3 length is 15 residues. The J segment lost 1 base and the V segment lost 2 bases, leaving 1 base of the junction unmatched. The CDR3, as DNA: TGTGCCAGCAGTTACCAGGGGGAGAACACCGGGGAGCTGTTTTTT. It codes for CASSYQGENTGELFF.

The chain has TRBV13 and TRBJ1-2; D not certain. CDR1 and CDR2 (germline): PRHDT, FYEKMQ (reference sequence). V was trimmed by 0 bases and J by 4 bases, leaving 6 bases between them. The CDR3 has 13 residues. CDR3 amino acids: CASSLGRSYGYTF. CDR3 nucleotides: TGTGCCAGCAGCTTAGGCCGGAGCTATGGCTACACCTTC. Drawing the rest from reference TRBV13 and TRBJ1-2, the complete variable domain is AAGVIQSPRHLIKEKRETATLKCYPIPRHDTVYWYQQGPGQDPQFLISFYEKMQSDKGSIPDRFSAQQFSDYHSELNMSSLELGDSALYFCASSLGRSYGYTFGSGTRLTVV.

This clone was counted between two and nine times. The rearrangement links TRBV29-1 to TRBJ1-1; D perhaps matches TRBD1 (5 bases). This CDR3 is 13 amino acids long. CDR1 and CDR2 from the germline V gene are SQVTM and ANQGSEA. Trimming took off 7 bases at V and 7 bases at J, with 19 bases between the two ends. Here the CDR3 DNA reads TGCAGCGCCCTCGACTGGGCAGGGCATGAAGCTTTCTTT. The encoded protein is CSALDWAGHEAFF.

The J gene is TRBJ2-3, the V gene TRBV30; no firm D call. The CDR3 extends over 13 amino acids. Germline-derived CDR1 and CDR2 are GTSNPN and SVGIG (reference sequence). V was pared by 0 bases and J by 5 bases, with 9 bases between. CDR3 sequence: CAWSVLKEDTQYF. The CDR3 coding sequence is TGTGCCTGGAGTGTATTGAAGGAAGATACGCAGTATTTT.

This clone was detected only once. The V gene is TRBV25-1, the J gene TRBJ1-5; 9 bases are shared with TRBD1. V lost 3 bases, J lost 6 bases, and 3 bases stayed unmatched. Germline V gene lookup returns CDR1 MGHDK and CDR2 SYGVNS. This CDR3 has 14 residues. The CDR3 nucleotides are TGTGCCAGCAGTGAGGGACAGGGAGGTCAGCCCCAGCATTTT. Translating gives CASSEGQGGQPQHF. The full variable domain, with the rest looked up from reference TRBV25-1 and TRBJ1-5, is EADIYQTPRYLVIGTGKKITLECSQTMGHDKMYWYQQDPGMELHLIHYSYGVNSTEKGDLSSESTVSRIRTEHFPLTLESARPSHTSQYLCASSEGQGGQPQHFGDGTRLSIL.

In its sample, this clone was seen a few times. The genes are TRBV5-1 and TRBJ2-1; possibly TRBD1 for D (5 bases). V lost 4 bases and J 3 bases, leaving 14 bases between the germline ends. CDR1 and CDR2 from the germline V gene are SGHRS and YFSETQ. This CDR3 comprises 15 residues. CDR3 in amino acids: CASSPDSSGYNEQFF. The CDR3 region has the DNA TGCGCCAGCAGCCCTGACAGTTCAGGCTACAATGAGCAGTTCTTC.

This clone was seen more than once but under ten times. The genes are TRBV30 and TRBJ1-1; D perhaps matches TRBD1 (5 bases). V lost 7 bases and J 3 bases, leaving 9 bases between the germline ends. This CDR3 has 11 residues. CDR1 is GTSNPN, CDR2 SVGIG, per germline (reference sequence). The CDR3: CASQVDTEAFF. CDR3 nucleotide sequence: TGTGCCTCACAGGTGGACACTGAAGCTTTCTTT.

This clone was detected a few times. The chain is built from TRBV4-2 and TRBJ2-3; D is unresolved. Germline V lookup: CDR1 LGHNA, CDR2 YNFKEQ. The CDR3 consists of 11 residues. V was pared by 8 bases and J by 2 bases, with 5 bases between. The CDR3 is CASGNTDTQYF. CDR3 DNA sequence: TGTGCCAGCGGAAACACAGATACGCAGTATTTT.

The V and J genes are TRBV9 and TRBJ2-3, with D possibly called TRBD1 or TRBD2 (7 bases each). With 10 bases removed from V and 3 bases from J, the gap between germline ends came to 15 bases. The CDR3 loop spans 13 amino acids. Germline V gene sequence: CDR1 SGDLS, CDR2 YYNGEE. Written as DNA, the CDR3 is TGTGCCCAGGGGGGGAGGAGGACAGATACGCAGTATTTT. Protein sequence: CAQGGRRTDTQYF.

This chain links TRBV5-1 with TRBJ1-1, with D perhaps TRBD1 (6 bases). In germline, CDR1 is SGHRS, CDR2 YFSETQ. V was clipped by 0 bases and J by 4 bases, with 13 bases between them. The CDR3 is 15 amino acids. In nucleotides, the CDR3 is TGCGCCAGCAGCTTGGTAGGGGACACAGGCACTGAAGCTTTCTTT. Its translation is CASSLVGDTGTEAFF.

This clone has a handful of counts. The chain employs TRBV29-1 and TRBJ1-2; 8 bases are shared with TRBD1. Trimming took 4 bases from V and 6 from J; bases not matched to a gene: 4. The CDR3 runs 12 residues. Germline lookup yields CDR1 SQVTM and CDR2 ANQGSEA. The CDR3: CSVGGQEDGYTF. DNA for the CDR3: TGCAGCGTTGGGGGACAGGAGGATGGCTACACCTTC.

The chain has TRBV5-1 and TRBJ1-5; 10 nucleotides agree with TRBD1. Germline CDR1 SGHRS, CDR2 YFSETQ. The J segment lost 1 base and the V segment lost 0 bases, leaving 1 base of the junction unmatched. The CDR3 length is 16 residues. The CDR3 DNA reads TGCGCCAGCAGCTTGGGGACAGGGGGGAGCAATCAGCCCCAGCATTTT. Translated, it gives CASSLGTGGSNQPQHF.

The V gene is TRBV2, the J gene TRBJ2-4, with D hard to call. The germline V gene encodes CDR1 SNHLY and CDR2 FYNNEI. V gave up 3 bases and J gave up 3 bases, with 9 bases separating them. The CDR3 consists of 14 residues. The CDR3 here is CASSESRIKNIQYF. CDR3 DNA: TGTGCCAGCAGTGAGTCTCGCATCAAAAACATTCAGTACTTC.

The rearrangement joins TRBV4-3 to TRBJ1-4; possible D gene TRBD1, 5 bases. Germline lookup yields CDR1 LGHNA and CDR2 YSLEER. The CDR3 runs 15 residues. The V end lost 1 base, the J end lost 7 bases, and 13 bases lay between the germline ends. The CDR3 loop reads CASSQGPGRGEKLFF. CDR3 coding DNA: TGCGCCAGCAGCCAAGGACCGGGACGGGGTGAAAAACTGTTTTTT.

As for this clone: This same CDR3 is encoded by further DNA sequences in the sample. The chain links TRBV9 to TRBJ1-4, with D perhaps matching TRBD1 (5 bases). There are 12 residues in the CDR3. Trimming left V 2 bases short and J 6 bases short, with 5 bases between. The germline gives CDR1 SGDLS, CDR2 YYNGEE. The CDR3 reads CASSVGDEKLFF. The CDR3 DNA reads TGTGCCAGCAGCGTGGGGGATGAAAAACTGTTTTTT.

This chain connects TRBV30 to TRBJ1-1; 9 nucleotides match TRBD1. CDR3 length: 13 residues. Trimming at V came to 5 bases and at J to 4 bases, leaving 5 bases not matched to a gene. Germline CDR1 is GTSNPN and CDR2 is SVGIG (reference sequence). CDR3 residues: CAWSQGAGTEAFF. CDR3 DNA: TGTGCCTGGTCACAGGGGGCCGGCACTGAAGCTTTCTTT.

The chain combines TRBV4-3 with TRBJ2-7, with 10 bases matching TRBD2. The V gene's germline CDR1 is LGHNA and CDR2 YSLEER. This CDR3 is 16 amino acids long. V trimming: 4 bases; J trimming: 0 bases; junction bases outside the gene matches: 6. This CDR3 reads CASSPIAGGSSYEQYF. CDR3 sequence (DNA): TGCGCCAGCAGCCCAATAGCGGGGGGAAGCTCCTACGAGCAGTACTTC.